The entry below gives a single T cell receptor (beta chain) sequence along with its context. The antigen is unknown. This sample is drawn from a study of T-cell memory formation after mild COVID-19. Regarding the study as a whole: Still unconfirmed is whether the second-wave clones peaking on day 37 recognized SARS-CoV-2. Clones that contracted from day 15 to 85 had balanced CD4/CD8; later expanders were CD4+ biased. Some SARS-CoV-2-responding clones were already detected in memory before infection.

A single record per CDR3 protein comes from TCRdb applying MiXCR to the 5' RACE reads. This sample has approximately 570,000 distinct CDR3 sequences; approximately 18% occur once, and the top ten carry 12%. Trimming cost V 1 base and J 6 bases, with 19 bases left between them. CDR1 and CDR2 from the germline V gene are LGHNA and YSLEER. The CDR3 runs 16 residues. This TCR was recovered from an adult woman who had mild COVID-19 (a few samples of this study predate the infection). Cell type and time point are not known. The rearrangement joins TRBV4-3 to TRBJ2-7; D might be TRBD2 (6 bases). The sample taken for sequencing was PBMCs or a T cell subset sorted from them (not recorded which). CDR3 loop: CASSQGTGSWSGEQYF. As DNA, the CDR3 is TGCGCCAGCAGCCAAGGGACCGGGAGTTGGTCCGGCGAGCAGTACTTC.